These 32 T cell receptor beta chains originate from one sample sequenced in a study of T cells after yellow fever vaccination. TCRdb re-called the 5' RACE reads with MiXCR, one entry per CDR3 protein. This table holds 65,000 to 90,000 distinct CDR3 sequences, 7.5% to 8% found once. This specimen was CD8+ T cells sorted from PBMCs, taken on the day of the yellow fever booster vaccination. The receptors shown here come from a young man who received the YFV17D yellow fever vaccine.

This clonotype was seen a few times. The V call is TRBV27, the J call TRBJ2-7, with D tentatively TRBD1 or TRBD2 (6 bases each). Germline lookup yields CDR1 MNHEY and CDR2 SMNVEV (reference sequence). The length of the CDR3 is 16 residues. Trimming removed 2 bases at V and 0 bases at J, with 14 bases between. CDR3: CASSLLEGGSSYEQYF. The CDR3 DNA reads TGTGCCAGCAGTTTACTGGAAGGGGGGAGCTCCTACGAGCAGTACTTC.

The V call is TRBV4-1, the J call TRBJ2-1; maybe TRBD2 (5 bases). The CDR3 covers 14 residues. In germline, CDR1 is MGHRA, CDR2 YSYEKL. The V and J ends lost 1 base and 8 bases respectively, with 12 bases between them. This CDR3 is CASSQGGVMDEQFF. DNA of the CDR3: TGCGCCAGCAGCCAAGGGGGAGTCATGGATGAGCAGTTCTTC.

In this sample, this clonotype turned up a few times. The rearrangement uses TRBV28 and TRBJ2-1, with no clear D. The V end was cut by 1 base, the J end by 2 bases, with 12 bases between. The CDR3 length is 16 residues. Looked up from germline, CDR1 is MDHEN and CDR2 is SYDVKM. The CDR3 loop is CASSLFAILTYNEQFF. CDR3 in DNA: TGTGCCAGCAGTTTATTTGCGATCCTCACCTACAATGAGCAGTTCTTC. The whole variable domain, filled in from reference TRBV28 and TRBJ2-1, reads DVKVTQSSRYLVKRTGEKVFLECVQDMDHENMFWYRQDPGLGLRLIYFSYDVKMKEKGDIPEGYSVSREKKERFSLILESASTNQTSMYLCASSLFAILTYNEQFFGPGTRLTVL.

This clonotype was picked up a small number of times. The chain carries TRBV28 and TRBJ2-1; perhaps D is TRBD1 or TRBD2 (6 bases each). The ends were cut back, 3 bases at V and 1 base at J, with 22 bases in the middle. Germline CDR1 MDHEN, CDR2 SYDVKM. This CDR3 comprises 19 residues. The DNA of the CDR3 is TGTGCCAGCAGTTTCGCTAGGGGGGCCAATCTAGCTTCCTACAATGAGCAGTTCTTC. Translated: CASSFARGANLASYNEQFF.

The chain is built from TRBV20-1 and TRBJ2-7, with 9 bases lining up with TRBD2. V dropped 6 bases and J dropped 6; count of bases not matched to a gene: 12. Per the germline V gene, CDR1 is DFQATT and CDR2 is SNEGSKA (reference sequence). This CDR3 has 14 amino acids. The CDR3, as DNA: TGCAGTGCCAGGGGCGGGAGGGCCGACCCCGAGCAGTACTTC. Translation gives CSARGGRADPEQYF.

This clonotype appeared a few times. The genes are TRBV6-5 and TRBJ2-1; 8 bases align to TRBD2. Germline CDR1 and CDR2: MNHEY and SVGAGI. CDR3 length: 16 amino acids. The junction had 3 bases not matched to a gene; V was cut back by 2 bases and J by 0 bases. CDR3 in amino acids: CASSYTSGSSYNEQFF. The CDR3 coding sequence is TGTGCCAGCAGTTACACGAGCGGGAGCTCCTACAATGAGCAGTTCTTC.

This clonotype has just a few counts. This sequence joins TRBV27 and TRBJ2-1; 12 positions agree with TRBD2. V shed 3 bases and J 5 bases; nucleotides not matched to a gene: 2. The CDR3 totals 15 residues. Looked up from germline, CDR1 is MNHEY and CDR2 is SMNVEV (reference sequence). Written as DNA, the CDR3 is TGTGCCAGCAGTTTCGGACTAGCGGGGAACAATGAGCAGTTCTTC. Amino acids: CASSFGLAGNNEQFF.

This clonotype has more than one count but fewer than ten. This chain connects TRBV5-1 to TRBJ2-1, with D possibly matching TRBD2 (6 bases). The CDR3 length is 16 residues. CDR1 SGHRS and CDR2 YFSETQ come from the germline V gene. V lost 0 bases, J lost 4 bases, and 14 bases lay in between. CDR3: CASSLELSGVYNEQFF. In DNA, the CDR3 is TGCGCCAGCAGCTTGGAACTTAGCGGCGTTTACAATGAGCAGTTCTTC.

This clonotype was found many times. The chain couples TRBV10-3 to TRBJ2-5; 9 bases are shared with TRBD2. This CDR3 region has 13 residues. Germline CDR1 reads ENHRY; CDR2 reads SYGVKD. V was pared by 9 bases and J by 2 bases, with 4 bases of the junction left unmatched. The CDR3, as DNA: TGTGCCATAGGTGGACTAGCGCAAGAGACCCAGTACTTC. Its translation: CAIGGLAQETQYF.

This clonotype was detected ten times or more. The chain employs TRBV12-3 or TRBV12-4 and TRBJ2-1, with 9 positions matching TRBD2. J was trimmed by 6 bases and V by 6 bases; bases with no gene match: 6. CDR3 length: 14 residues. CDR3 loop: CASRQLAGVNEQFF. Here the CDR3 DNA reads TGTGCCAGCAGACAACTAGCGGGTGTCAATGAGCAGTTCTTC.

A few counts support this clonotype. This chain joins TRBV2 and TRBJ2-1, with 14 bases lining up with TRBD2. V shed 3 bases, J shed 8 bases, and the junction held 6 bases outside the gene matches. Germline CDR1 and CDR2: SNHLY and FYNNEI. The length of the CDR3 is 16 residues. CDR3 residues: CASSDPGLAGVDEQFF. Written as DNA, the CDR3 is TGTGCCAGCAGTGATCCGGGACTAGCGGGAGTGGATGAGCAGTTCTTC.

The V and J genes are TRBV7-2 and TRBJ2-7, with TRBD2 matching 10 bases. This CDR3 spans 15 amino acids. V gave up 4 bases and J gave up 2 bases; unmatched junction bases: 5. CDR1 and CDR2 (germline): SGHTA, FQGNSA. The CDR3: CASSYLAGEAYEQYF. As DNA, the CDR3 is TGTGCCAGCAGCTATCTAGCGGGGGAGGCCTACGAGCAGTACTTC.

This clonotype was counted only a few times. CDR3 coding DNA: TGTGCCACCAGCAGTGGGACAGGGGAGCCAGAGACCCAGTACTTC. Its translation: CATSSGTGEPETQYF. The chain uses TRBV15 and TRBJ2-5; 10 nucleotides align to TRBD1. This CDR3 spans 15 amino acids. V shed 3 bases and J 4 bases; nucleotides not matched to a gene: 5. The germline V gene encodes CDR1 LNHNV and CDR2 YYDKDF (reference sequence).

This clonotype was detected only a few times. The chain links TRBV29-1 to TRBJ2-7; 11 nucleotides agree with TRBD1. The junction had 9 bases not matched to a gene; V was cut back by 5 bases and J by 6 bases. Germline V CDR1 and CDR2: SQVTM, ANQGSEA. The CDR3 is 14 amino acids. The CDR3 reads CSVQSRDRGFEQYF. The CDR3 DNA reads TGCAGCGTTCAAAGCCGGGACAGGGGGTTCGAGCAGTACTTC.

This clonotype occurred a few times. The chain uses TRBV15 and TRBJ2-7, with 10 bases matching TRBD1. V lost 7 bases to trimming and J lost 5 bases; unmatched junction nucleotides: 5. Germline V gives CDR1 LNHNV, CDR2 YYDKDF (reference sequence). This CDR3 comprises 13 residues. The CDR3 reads CATKDRGKDEQYF. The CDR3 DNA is TGTGCCACCAAGGACAGGGGGAAAGACGAGCAGTACTTC. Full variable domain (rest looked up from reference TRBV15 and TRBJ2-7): DAMVIQNPRYQVTQFGKPVTLSCSQTLNHNVMYWYQQKSSQAPKLLFHYYDKDFNNEADTPDNFQSRRPNTSFCFLDIRSPGLGDTAMYLCATKDRGKDEQYFGPGTRLTVT.

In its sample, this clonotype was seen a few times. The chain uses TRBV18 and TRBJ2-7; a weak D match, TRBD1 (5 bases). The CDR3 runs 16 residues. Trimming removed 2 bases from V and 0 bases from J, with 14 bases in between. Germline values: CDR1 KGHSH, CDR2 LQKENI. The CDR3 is CASSPSQGRSSYEQYF. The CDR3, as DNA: TGTGCCAGCTCACCATCCCAGGGCAGAAGCTCCTACGAGCAGTACTTC.

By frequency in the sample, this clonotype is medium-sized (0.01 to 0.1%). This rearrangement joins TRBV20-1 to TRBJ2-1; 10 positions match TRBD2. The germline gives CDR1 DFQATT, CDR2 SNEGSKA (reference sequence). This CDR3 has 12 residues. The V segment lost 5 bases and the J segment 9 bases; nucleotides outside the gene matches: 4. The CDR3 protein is CSAAAGGIEQFF. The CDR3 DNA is TGCAGTGCTGCAGCGGGAGGGATTGAGCAGTTCTTC.

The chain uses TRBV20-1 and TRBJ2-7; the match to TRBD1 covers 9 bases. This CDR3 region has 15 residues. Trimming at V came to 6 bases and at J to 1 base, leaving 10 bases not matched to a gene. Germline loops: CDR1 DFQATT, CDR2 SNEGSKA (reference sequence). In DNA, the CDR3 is TGCAGTGCCACGCTCCGGGACAGGGCTTCCTACGAGCAGTACTTC. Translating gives CSATLRDRASYEQYF.

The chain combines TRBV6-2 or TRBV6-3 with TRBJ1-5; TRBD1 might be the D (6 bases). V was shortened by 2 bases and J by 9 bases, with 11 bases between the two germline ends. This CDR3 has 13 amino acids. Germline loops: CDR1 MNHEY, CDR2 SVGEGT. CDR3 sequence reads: CASSYGTLLPQHF. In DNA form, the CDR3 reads TGTGCCAGCAGTTACGGGACACTTTTGCCCCAGCATTTT.

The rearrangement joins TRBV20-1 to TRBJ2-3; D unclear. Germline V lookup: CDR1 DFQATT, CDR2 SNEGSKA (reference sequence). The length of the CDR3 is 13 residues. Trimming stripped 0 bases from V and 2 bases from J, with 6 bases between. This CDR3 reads CSARDYTTDTQYF. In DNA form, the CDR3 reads TGCAGTGCTAGAGACTACACCACAGATACGCAGTATTTT.

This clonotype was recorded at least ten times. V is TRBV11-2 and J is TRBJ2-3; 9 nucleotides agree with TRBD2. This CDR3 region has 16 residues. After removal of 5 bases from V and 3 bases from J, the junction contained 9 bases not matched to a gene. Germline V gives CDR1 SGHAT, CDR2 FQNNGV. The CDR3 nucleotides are TGTGCCAGCAGCCTTCCCCGACTAGCGGAAACAGATACGCAGTATTTT. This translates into CASSLPRLAETDTQYF.

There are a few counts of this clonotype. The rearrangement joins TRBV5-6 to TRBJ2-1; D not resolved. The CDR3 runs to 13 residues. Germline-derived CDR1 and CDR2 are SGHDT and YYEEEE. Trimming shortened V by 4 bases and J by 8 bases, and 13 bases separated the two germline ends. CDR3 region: CASSRWGWDEQFF. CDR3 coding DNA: TGTGCCAGCAGCCGGTGGGGTTGGGATGAGCAGTTCTTC.

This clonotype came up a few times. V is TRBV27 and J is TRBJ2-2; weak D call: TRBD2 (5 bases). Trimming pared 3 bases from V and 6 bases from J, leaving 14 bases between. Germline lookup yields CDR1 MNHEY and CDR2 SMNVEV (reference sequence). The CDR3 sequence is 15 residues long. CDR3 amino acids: CASSLGGFWAGELFF. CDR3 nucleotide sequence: TGTGCCAGCAGTTTGGGCGGGTTTTGGGCCGGGGAGCTGTTTTTT.

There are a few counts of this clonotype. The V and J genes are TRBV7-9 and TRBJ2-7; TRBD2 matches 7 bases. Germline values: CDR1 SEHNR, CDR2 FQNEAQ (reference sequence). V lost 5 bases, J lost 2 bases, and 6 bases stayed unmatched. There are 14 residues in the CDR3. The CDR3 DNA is TGTGCCAGCAGCCGCCTAGCGGCAGCCTACGAGCAGTACTTC. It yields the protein CASSRLAAAYEQYF.

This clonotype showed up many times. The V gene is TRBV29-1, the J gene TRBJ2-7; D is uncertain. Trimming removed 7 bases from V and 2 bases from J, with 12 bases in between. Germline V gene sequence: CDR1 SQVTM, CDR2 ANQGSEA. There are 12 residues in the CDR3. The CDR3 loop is CSGEIGPYEQYF. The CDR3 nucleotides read TGCAGCGGGGAAATTGGTCCCTACGAGCAGTACTTC.

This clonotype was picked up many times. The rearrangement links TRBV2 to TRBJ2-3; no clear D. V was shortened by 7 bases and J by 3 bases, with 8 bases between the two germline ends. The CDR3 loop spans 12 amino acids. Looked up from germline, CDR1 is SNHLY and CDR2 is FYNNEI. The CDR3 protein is CASMWGTDTQYF. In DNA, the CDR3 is TGTGCCAGCATGTGGGGTACAGATACGCAGTATTTT.

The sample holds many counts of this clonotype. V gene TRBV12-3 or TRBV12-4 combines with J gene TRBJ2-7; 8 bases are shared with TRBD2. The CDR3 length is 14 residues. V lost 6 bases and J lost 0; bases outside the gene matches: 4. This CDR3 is CASSHTSGSYEQYF. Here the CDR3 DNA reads TGTGCCAGCAGCCATACTAGCGGCTCCTACGAGCAGTACTTC.

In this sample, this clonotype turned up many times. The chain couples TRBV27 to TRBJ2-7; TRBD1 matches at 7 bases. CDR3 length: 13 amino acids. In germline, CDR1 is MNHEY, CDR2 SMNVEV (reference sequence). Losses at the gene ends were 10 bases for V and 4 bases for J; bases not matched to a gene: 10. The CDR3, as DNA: TGTGCCATCTCCCAGGGGGTTGGGTACGAGCAGTACTTC. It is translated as CAISQGVGYEQYF.

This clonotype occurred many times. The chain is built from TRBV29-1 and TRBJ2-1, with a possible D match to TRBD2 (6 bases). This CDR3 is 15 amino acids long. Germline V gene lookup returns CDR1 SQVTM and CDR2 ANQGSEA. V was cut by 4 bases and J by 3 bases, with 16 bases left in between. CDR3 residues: CSVGEVEGLYNEQFF. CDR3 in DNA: TGCAGCGTTGGGGAGGTAGAGGGACTCTACAATGAGCAGTTCTTC.

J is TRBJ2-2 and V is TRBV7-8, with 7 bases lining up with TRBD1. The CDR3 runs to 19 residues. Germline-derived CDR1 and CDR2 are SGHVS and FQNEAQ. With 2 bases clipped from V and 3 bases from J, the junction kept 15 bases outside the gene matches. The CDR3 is CASSLNRPGQGVDTGELFF. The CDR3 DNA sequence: TGTGCCAGCAGCTTAAATCGCCCCGGGCAGGGGGTGGACACCGGGGAGCTGTTTTTT. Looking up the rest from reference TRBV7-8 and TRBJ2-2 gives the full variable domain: GAGVSQSPRYKVAKRGQDVALRCDPISGHVSLFWYQQALGQGPEFLTYFQNEAQLDKSGLPSDRFFAERPEGSVSTLKIQRTQQEDSAVYLCASSLNRPGQGVDTGELFFGEGSRLTVL.

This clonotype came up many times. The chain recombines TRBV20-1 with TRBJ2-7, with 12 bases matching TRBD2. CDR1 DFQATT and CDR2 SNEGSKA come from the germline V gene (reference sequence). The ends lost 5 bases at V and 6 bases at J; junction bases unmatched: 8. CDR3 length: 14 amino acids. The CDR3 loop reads CSAGGTSGLPEQYF. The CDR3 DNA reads TGCAGTGCTGGGGGGACTAGCGGGCTTCCCGAGCAGTACTTC.

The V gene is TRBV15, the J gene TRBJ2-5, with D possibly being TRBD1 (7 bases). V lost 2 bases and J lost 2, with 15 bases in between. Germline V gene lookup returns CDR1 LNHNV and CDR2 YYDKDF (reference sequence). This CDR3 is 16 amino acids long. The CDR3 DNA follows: TGTGCCACCAGCAGAAGGGGCAGGGGGACTCAAGAGACCCAGTACTTC. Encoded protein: CATSRRGRGTQETQYF.